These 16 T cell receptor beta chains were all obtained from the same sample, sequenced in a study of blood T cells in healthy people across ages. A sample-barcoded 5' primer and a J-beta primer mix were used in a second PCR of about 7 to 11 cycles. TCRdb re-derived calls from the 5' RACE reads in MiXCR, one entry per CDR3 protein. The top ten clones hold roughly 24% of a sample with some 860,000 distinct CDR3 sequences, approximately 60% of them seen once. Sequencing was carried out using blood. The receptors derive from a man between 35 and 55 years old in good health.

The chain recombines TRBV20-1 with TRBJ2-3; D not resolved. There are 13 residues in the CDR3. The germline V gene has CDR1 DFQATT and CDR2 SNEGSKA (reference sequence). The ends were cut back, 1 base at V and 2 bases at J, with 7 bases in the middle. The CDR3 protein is CSARGAFTDTQYF. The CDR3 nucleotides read TGCAGTGCTAGAGGGGCGTTCACAGATACGCAGTATTTT.

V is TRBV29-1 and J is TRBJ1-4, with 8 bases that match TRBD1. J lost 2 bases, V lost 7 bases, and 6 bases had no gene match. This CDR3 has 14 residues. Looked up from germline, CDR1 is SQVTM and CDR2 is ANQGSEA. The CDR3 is CSAVTGVTNEKLFF. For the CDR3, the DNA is TGCAGCGCGGTGACAGGGGTGACTAATGAAAAACTGTTTTTT.

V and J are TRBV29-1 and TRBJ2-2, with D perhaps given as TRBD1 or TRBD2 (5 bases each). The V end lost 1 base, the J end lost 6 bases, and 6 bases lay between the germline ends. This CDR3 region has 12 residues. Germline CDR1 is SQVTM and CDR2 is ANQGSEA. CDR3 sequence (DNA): TGCAGCGTTGAAGGGGACGCCGGGGAGCTGTTTTTT. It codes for CSVEGDAGELFF.

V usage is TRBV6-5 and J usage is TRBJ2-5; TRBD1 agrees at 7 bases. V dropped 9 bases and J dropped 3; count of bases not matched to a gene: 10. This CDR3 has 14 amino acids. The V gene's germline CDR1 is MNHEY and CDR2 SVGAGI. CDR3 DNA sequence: TGTGCCAGTAACAAACCAACAGGGGAAGAGACCCAGTACTTC. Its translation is CASNKPTGEETQYF.

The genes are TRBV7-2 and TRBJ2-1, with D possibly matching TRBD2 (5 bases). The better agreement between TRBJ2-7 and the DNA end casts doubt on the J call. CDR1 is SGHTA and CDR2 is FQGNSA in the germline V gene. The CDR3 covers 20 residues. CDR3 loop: CASSRPAHSAVMSSYNEQYF. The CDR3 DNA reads TGTGCCAGCAGCCGACCCGCCCACTCAGCGGTCATGAGCTCCTACAATGAGCAGTACTTC.

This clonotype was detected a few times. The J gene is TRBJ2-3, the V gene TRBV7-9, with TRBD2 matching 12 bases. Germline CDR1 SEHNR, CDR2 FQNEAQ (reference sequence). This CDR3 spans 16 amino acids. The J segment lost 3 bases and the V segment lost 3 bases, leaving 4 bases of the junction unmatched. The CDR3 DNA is TGTGCCAGCAGCTTCCTAGCGGGAGGGTTAACAGATACGCAGTATTTT. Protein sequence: CASSFLAGGLTDTQYF. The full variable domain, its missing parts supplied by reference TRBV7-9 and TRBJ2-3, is DTGVSQNPRHKITKRGQNVTFRCDPISEHNRLYWYRQTLGQGPEFLTYFQNEAQLEKSRLLSDRFSAERPKGSFSTLEIQRTEQGDSAMYLCASSFLAGGLTDTQYFGPGTRLTVL.

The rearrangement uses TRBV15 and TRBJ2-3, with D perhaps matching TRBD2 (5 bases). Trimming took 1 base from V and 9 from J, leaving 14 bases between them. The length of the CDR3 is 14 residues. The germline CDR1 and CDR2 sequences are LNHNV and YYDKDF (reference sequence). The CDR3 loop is CATSRVPGSDTQYF. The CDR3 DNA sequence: TGTGCCACCAGCAGAGTTCCGGGGTCTGACACGCAGTATTTT. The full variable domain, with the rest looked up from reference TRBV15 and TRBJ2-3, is DAMVIQNPRYQVTQFGKPVTLSCSQTLNHNVMYWYQQKSSQAPKLLFHYYDKDFNNEADTPDNFQSRRPNTSFCFLDIRSPGLGDTAMYLCATSRVPGSDTQYFGPGTRLTVL.

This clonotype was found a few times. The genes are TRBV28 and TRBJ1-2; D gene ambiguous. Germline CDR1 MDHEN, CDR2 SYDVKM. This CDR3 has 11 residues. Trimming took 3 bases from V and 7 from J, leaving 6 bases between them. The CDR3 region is CASSFFGGYTF. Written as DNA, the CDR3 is TGTGCCAGCAGTTTCTTTGGTGGCTACACCTTC.

CDR3 loop: CASRAAGWDRGYNEQFF. The CDR3 DNA reads as TGTGCCAGCAGGGCCGCTGGGTGGGACAGAGGCTACAATGAGCAGTTCTTC. V is TRBV12-3 or TRBV12-4 and J is TRBJ2-1; 7 nucleotides align to TRBD1. This CDR3 has 17 amino acids. After removal of 6 bases from V and 3 bases from J, the junction contained 14 bases not matched to a gene.

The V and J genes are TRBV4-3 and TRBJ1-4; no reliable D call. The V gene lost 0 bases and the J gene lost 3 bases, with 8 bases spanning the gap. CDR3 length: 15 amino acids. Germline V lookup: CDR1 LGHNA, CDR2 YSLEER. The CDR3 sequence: CASSQEASANEKLFF. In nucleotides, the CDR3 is TGCGCCAGCAGCCAAGAGGCGTCAGCTAATGAAAAACTGTTTTTT.

The CDR3 loop is CASSLTLPAGETFFAKNIQYF. As DNA, the CDR3 is TGTGCCAGCAGTTTAACCCTCCCCGCGGGAGAAACTTTTTTTGCCAAAAACATTCAGTACTTC. The V gene is TRBV28, the J gene TRBJ2-4; TRBD2 agrees at 7 bases. This CDR3 has 21 amino acids. Unmatched junction bases numbered 20, after V lost 2 bases and J lost 1 base. Per germline, CDR1 MDHEN and CDR2 SYDVKM.

The CDR3 region has the DNA TGTGCCAGCAGCCCCCGACTAGCGGGAGTTGTCGAGCAGTACTTC. Its protein product is CASSPRLAGVVEQYF. The V gene is TRBV7-9, the J gene TRBJ2-7; 12 positions agree with TRBD2. Germline values: CDR1 SEHNR, CDR2 FQNEAQ (reference sequence). V lost 5 bases, J lost 6 bases, and 8 bases stayed unmatched. The CDR3 extends over 15 amino acids.

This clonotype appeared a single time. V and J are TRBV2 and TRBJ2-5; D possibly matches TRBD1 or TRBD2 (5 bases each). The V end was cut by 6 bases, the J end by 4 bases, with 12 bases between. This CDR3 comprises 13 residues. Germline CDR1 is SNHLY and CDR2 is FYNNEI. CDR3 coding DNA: TGTGCCAGCAGAAACCCGGGGCCAGAGACCCAGTACTTC. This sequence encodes CASRNPGPETQYF.

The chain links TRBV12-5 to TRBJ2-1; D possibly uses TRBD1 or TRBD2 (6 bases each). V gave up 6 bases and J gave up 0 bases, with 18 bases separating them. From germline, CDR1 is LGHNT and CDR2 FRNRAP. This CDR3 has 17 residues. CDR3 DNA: TGTGCTAGTGGCCGGGGGCACAGAACACCCTCCTACAATGAGCAGTTCTTC. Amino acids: CASGRGHRTPSYNEQFF.

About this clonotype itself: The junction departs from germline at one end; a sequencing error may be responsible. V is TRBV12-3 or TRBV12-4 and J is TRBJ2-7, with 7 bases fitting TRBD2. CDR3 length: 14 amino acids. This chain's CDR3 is CASSLAERSYEQYF. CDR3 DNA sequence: TGTGCCAGCAGTCTAGCGGAACGCTCCTACGAGCAGTACTTC.

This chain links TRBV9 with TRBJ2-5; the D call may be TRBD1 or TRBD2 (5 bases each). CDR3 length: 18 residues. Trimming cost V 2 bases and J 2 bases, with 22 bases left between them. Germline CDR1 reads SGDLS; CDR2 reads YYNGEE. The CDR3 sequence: CASSVGKSGGLWQETQYF. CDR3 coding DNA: TGTGCCAGCAGCGTGGGGAAAAGTGGGGGTCTTTGGCAAGAGACCCAGTACTTC.